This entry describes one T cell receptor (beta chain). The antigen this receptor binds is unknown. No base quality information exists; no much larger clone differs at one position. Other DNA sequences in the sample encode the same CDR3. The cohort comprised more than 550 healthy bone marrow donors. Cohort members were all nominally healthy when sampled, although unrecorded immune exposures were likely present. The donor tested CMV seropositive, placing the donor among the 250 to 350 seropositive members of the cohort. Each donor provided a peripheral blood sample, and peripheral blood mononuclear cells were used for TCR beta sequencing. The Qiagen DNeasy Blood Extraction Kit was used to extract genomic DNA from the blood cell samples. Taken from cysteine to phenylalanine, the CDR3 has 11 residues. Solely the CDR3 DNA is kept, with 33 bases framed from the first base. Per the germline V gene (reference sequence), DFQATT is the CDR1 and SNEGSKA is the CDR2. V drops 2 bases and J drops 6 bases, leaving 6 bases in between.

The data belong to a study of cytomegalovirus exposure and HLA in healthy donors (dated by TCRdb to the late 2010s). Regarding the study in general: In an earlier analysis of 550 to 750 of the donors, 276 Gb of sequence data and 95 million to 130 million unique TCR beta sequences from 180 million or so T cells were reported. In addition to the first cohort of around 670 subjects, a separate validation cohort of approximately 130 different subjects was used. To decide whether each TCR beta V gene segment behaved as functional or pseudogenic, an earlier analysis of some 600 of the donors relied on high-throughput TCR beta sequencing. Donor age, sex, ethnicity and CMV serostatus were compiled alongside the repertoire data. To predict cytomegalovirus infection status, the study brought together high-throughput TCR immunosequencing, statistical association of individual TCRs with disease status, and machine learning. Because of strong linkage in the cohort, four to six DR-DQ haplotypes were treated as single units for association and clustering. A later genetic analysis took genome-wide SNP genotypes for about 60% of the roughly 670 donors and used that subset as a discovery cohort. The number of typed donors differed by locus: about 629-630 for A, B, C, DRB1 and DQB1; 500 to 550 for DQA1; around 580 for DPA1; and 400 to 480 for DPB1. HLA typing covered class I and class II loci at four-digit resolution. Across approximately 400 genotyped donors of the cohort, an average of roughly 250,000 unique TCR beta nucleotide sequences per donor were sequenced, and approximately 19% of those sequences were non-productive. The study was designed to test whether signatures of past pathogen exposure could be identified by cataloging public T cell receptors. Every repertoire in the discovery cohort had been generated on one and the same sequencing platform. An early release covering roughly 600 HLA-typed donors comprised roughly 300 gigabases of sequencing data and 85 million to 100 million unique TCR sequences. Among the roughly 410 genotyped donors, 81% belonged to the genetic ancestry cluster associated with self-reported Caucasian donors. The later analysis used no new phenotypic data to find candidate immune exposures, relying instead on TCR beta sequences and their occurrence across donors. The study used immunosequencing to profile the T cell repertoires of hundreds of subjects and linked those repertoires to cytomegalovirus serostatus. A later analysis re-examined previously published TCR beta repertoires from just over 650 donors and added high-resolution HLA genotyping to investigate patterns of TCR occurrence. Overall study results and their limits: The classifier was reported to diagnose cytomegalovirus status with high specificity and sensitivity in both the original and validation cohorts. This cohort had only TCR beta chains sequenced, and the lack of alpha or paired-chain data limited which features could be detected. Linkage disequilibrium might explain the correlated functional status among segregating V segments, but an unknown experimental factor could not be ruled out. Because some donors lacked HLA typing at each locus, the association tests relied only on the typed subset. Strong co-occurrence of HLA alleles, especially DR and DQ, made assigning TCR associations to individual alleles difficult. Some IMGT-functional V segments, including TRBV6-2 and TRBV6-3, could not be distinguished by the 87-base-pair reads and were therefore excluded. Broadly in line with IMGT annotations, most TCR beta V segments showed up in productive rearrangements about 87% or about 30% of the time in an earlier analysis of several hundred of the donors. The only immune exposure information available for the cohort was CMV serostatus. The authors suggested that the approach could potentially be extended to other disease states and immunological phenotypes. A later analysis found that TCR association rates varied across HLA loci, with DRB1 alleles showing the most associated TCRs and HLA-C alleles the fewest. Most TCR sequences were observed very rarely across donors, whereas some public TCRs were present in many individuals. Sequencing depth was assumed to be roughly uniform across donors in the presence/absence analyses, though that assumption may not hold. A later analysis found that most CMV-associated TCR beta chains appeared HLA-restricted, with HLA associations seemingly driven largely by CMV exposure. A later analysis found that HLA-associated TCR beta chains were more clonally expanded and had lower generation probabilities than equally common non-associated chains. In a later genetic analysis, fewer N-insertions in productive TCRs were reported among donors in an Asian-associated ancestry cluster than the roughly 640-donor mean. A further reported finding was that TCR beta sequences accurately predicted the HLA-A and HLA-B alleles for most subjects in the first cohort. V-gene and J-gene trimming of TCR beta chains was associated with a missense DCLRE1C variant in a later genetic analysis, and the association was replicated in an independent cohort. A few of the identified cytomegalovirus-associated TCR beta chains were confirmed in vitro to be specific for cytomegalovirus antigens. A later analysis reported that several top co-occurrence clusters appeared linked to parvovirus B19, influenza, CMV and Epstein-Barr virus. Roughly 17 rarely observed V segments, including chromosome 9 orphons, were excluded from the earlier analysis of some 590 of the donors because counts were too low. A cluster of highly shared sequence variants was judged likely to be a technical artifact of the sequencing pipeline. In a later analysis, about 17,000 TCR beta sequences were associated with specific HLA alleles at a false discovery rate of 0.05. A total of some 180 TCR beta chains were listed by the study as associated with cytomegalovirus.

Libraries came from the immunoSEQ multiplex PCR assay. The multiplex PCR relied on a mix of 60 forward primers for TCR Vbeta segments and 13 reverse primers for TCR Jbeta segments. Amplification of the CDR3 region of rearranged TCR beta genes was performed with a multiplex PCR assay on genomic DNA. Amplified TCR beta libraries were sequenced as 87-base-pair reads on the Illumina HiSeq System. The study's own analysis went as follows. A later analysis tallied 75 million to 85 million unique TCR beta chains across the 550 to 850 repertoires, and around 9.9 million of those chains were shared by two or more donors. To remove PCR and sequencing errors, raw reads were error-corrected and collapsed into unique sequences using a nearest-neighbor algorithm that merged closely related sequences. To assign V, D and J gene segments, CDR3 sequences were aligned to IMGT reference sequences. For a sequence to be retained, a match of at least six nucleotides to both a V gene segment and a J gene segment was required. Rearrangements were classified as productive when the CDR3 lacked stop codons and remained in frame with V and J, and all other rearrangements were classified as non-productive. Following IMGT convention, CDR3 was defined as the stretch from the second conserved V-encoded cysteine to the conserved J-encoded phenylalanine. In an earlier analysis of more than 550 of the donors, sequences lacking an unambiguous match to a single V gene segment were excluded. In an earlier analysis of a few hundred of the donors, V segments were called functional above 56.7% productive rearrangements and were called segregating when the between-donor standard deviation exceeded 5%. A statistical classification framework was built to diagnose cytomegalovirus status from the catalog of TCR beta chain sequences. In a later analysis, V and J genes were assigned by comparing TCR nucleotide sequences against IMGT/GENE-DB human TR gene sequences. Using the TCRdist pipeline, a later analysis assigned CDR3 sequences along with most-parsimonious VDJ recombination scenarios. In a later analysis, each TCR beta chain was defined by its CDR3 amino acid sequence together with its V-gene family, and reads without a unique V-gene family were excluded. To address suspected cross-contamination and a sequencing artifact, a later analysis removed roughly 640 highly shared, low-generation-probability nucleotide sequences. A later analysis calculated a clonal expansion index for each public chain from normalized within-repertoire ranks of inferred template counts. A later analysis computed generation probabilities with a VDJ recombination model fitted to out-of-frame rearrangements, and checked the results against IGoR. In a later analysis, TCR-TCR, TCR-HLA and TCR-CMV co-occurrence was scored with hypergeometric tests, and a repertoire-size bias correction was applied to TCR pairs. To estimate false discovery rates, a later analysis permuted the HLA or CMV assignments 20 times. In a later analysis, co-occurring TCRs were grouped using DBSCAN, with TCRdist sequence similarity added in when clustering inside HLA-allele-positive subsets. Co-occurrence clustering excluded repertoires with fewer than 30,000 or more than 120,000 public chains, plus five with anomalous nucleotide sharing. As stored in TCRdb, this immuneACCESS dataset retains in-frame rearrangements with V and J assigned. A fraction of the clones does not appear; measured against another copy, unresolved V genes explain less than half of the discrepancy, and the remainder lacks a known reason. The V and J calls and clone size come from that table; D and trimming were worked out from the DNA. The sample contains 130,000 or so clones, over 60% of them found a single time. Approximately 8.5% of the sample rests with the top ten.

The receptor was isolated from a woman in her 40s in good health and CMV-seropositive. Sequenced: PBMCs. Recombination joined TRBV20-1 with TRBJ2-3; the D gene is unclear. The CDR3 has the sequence CSARRSDTQYF. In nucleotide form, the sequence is TGCAGTGCTAGACGGTCTGATACGCAGTATTTT.